These T cell receptor beta chains were read from a single sample in a study of CD8 T cells in Susac syndrome. TCRdb reprocessed the immunoSEQ multiplex PCR reads via MiXCR and lists one record per CDR3 protein. The sample lists 150,000 to 200,000 distinct CDR3 sequences, approximately 96% occurring once. The sample consisted of CD4+ T cells from PBMCs. The receptors were gathered from a human donor with multiple sclerosis. CDR3s include the opening cysteine and the closing phenylalanine or tryptophan. The order of the fields is V gene, J gene, CDR3 protein.

V: TRBV25-1
J: TRBJ2-1
CDR3: CASSDRLWDEQFF

V: TRBV20-1
J: TRBJ2-3
CDR3: CSATAVAGVTDTQYF

V: TRBV18
J: TRBJ1-1
CDR3: CASSPLRVSMNTEAFF

V: TRBV29-1
J: TRBJ1-1
CDR3: CSVRLPGEAFF

V: TRBV20-1
J: TRBJ2-1
CDR3: CSARGLAGSYNEQFF

V: TRBV12-3/TRBV12-4
J: TRBJ2-4
CDR3: CASRGQGARDEYF

V: TRBV12-5
J: TRBJ2-5
CDR3: CASGFRLAGGVYF

V: TRBV20-1
J: TRBJ2-1
CDR3: CSARRDYSIDEQFF

V: TRBV9
J: TRBJ1-1
CDR3: CASSVGVGREAFF

V: TRBV7-8
J: TRBJ2-5
CDR3: CASSLTAGLAGGRETQYF

V: TRBV7-3
J: TRBJ2-1
CDR3: CAGTQPGLALHEQFF

V: TRBV4-1
J: TRBJ2-7
CDR3: CASSQLDLGLARYEQYF

V: TRBV4-3
J: TRBJ1-4
CDR3: CASSQDAATNEKLFF

V: TRBV3-1
J: TRBJ1-1
CDR3: CASSLGTANTEAFF

V: TRBV5-6
J: TRBJ1-6
CDR3: CASSLVTRSPLHF

V: TRBV4-2
J: TRBJ2-1
CDR3: CASSHGDEQFF

V: TRBV4-1
J: TRBJ1-4
CDR3: CASSQEGGGGLIEKLFF

V: TRBV19
J: TRBJ2-7
CDR3: CAGLDSSYEQYF

V: TRBV29-1
J: TRBJ1-6
CDR3: CSVGELANSPLHF

V: TRBV7-9
J: TRBJ2-3
CDR3: CASSLEANTQYF

V: TRBV15
J: TRBJ1-5
CDR3: CATSSLEDLNTRAQHF

V: TRBV29-1
J: TRBJ2-6
CDR3: CSAMDNSGANVLTF

V: TRBV28
J: TRBJ2-3
CDR3: CASSVVGDTQYF

V: TRBV20-1
J: TRBJ2-7
CDR3: CSAAGEAYEQYF

V: TRBV24-1
J: TRBJ2-5
CDR3: CATSDWRETQYF

V: TRBV29-1
J: TRBJ2-7
CDR3: CSVGGGQSYEQYF

V: TRBV20-1
J: TRBJ1-1
CDR3: CSARVQLVNTEAFF

V: TRBV30
J: TRBJ2-2
CDR3: CAWSVRGGTNTGELFF

V: TRBV15
J: TRBJ2-5
CDR3: CATSRGGRTQYF

V: TRBV4-2
J: TRBJ2-3
CDR3: CASSQEVLGGGPDTQYF

V: TRBV15
J: TRBJ2-7
CDR3: CATSPERASGANYEQYF

V: TRBV30
J: TRBJ2-2
CDR3: CAWNKAGFAGELFF

V: TRBV21-1
J: TRBJ1-4
CDR3: CASSKETGDGEKLFF

V: TRBV20-1
J: TRBJ2-2
CDR3: CSASFGTGELFF

V: TRBV23-1
J: TRBJ1-1
CDR3: CASSQCKPGNTEAFF

V: TRBV30
J: TRBJ1-1
CDR3: CAWSVTLGDTEAFF

V: TRBV7-3
J: TRBJ2-5
CDR3: CASSEGPWRRETQYF

V: TRBV6-6
J: TRBJ1-1
CDR3: CASSQPETEAFF

V: TRBV30
J: TRBJ1-6
CDR3: CACSDNSPLHF

V: TRBV28
J: TRBJ2-7
CDR3: CASSNPGGLPYEQYF

V: TRBV12-3/TRBV12-4
J: TRBJ1-1
CDR3: CASSLLLIVRNTEAFF

V: TRBV18
J: TRBJ2-3
CDR3: CASSPTRLAGAGDTQYF

V: TRBV12-5
J: TRBJ1-6
CDR3: CASGERGKDHSPLHF

V: TRBV14
J: TRBJ1-6
CDR3: CASSQGTGGSYNSPLHF

V: TRBV7-2
J: TRBJ2-7
CDR3: CASSPQGGTYEQYF

V: TRBV20-1
J: TRBJ2-7
CDR3: CSASNRAGEQYF

V: TRBV20-1
J: TRBJ2-5
CDR3: CSARPQAETQYF

V: TRBV20-1
J: TRBJ2-2
CDR3: CSARVPAGELFF

V: TRBV27
J: TRBJ2-7
CDR3: CASSLRARNLLSSYEQYF

V: TRBV4-1
J: TRBJ1-4
CDR3: CASSPPGAREKLFF

V: TRBV20-1
J: TRBJ2-1
CDR3: CSARPGASGVSVQFF

V: TRBV12-3/TRBV12-4
J: TRBJ1-1
CDR3: CASSQEGRAAFF

V: TRBV14
J: TRBJ2-1
CDR3: CASSQEGGYSYNEQFF

V: TRBV20-1
J: TRBJ2-1
CDR3: CSARWELAGDEQFF

V: TRBV6-1
J: TRBJ1-5
CDR3: CASLYGSGDSNQPQHF

V: TRBV5-4
J: TRBJ1-1
CDR3: CASYYFMNTEAFF

V: TRBV7-9
J: TRBJ2-5
CDR3: CASSREQGRETQYF

V: TRBV12-3/TRBV12-4
J: TRBJ2-5
CDR3: CASSPGGSWNKETQYF